This TCR beta chain was captured by sequencing in a study of blood T cell repertoires in COVID-19. For the study at large: Donors in the United States, Italy and Spain gave samples during acute or convalescent COVID-19. The cDNA or gDNA used as material had been derived from T cells, B-cell-depleted T cells, or PBMCs.

Data came from immunoSEQ multiplex PCR; TCRdb stores just in-frame clones and leaves some out. The sample lists more than 150,000 clones; 85% to 95% were seen once. The Seattle site enrolled patients during active infection and followed them longitudinally. This sequence originates from a man aged 25-40 years with COVID-19, enrolled during active disease. What was sequenced was peripheral blood.

The CDR3 DNA reads as TGTGCCAGCAGCGTAAATGGGGGCTACGACAATGAGCAGTTCTTC. Protein: CASSVNGGYDNEQFF. This sequence joins TRBV9 and TRBJ2-1, with D perhaps TRBD1 (6 bases). The CDR3 spans 15 residues. Germline CDR1 reads SGDLS; CDR2 reads YYNGEE. Trimming left V 1 base short and J 5 bases short, with 13 bases between.